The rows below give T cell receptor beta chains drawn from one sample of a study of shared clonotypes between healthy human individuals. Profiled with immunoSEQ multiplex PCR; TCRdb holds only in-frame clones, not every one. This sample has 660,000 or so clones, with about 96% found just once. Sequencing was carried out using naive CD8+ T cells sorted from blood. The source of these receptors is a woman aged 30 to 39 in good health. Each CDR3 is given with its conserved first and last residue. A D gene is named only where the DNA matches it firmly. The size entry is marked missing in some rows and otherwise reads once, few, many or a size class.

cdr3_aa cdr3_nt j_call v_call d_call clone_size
CASSQGTAMNTEAFF TGCGCCAGCAGCCAAGGGACAGCCATGAACACTGAAGCTTTCTTT TRBJ1-1 TRBV4-1 - -
CASSKVDWGASREETQYF TGTGCCAGCAGCAAAGTTGATTGGGGGGCTAGTCGTGAAGAGACCCAGTACTTC TRBJ2-5 TRBV7-2 - -
CASSLRAGVHEQYF TGTGCCAGCAGCCTCCGGGCCGGTGTCCACGAGCAGTACTTC TRBJ2-7 TRBV5-6 - once
CASSLQGSVAFF TGTGCCAGCAGCCTACAGGGAAGTGTAGCTTTCTTT TRBJ1-1 TRBV5-6 - -
CASSYWDSSYEQYF TGTGCCAGCAGTTACTGGGACTCCTCCTACGAGCAGTACTTC TRBJ2-7 TRBV6-5 - -
CASSLTHSAEKLFF TGTGCCAGCAGCTTAACCCATTCGGCTGAAAAACTGTTTTTT TRBJ1-4 TRBV11-2 - -
CASSYSEGLNTEAFF TGTGCCAGCAGTTACTCGGAGGGGTTGAACACTGAAGCTTTCTTT TRBJ1-1 TRBV6-5 - -
CSVATLTGELFF TGCAGCGTGGCCACCTTGACCGGGGAGCTGTTTTTT TRBJ2-2 TRBV29-1 - -
CASSQGVGARGDEQYF TGCGCCAGCAGCCAAGGGGTTGGGGCGCGAGGGGACGAGCAGTACTTC TRBJ2-7 TRBV4-1 - -
CASSPDLGRGYNEQFF TGTGCCAGCAGCCCCGACTTGGGACGGGGATACAATGAGCAGTTCTTC TRBJ2-1 TRBV9 - -
CASSQRSYNEQFF TGCGCCAGCAGCCAGCGCTCCTACAATGAGCAGTTCTTC TRBJ2-1 TRBV4-1 - -
CASREVDVSHYEQYF TGTGCCAGCAGGGAAGTAGACGTCTCGCACTACGAGCAGTACTTC TRBJ2-7 TRBV6-1 - once
CASSLSPGTGAREQYF TGTGCCAGCAGTTTATCTCCCGGGACAGGGGCGAGGGAGCAGTACTTC TRBJ2-7 TRBV27 TRBD1 -
CASSDTDTQYF TGTGCCAGCAGTGATACAGATACGCAGTATTTT TRBJ2-3 TRBV25-1 - once
CASSTLQDYGYTF TGTGCCAGCAGCACCTTGCAGGACTATGGCTACACCTTC TRBJ1-2 TRBV27 - -
CASSLGGTSNQPQHF TGTGCCAGCAGCTTAGGGGGCACCAGCAATCAGCCCCAGCATTTT TRBJ1-5 TRBV13 - -
CASSLDGSVNQPQHF TGTGCCAGCAGCTTAGATGGATCAGTGAATCAGCCCCAGCATTTT TRBJ1-5 TRBV7-8 - -
CASSLILTNQPQHF TGTGCCAGCAGTTTGATCCTAACGAATCAGCCCCAGCATTTT TRBJ1-5 TRBV28 - -
CASSLESYNEQFF TGTGCCAGCAGCTTGGAATCCTACAATGAGCAGTTCTTC TRBJ2-1 TRBV5-4 - few
CASSLVAASGNTIYF TGTGCCAGCAGCTTAGTCGCAGCCTCTGGAAACACCATATATTTT TRBJ1-3 TRBV7-6 - few
CASSLVGAEEQYF TGTGCCAGCAGCTTGGTTGGGGCGGAAGAGCAGTACTTC TRBJ2-7 TRBV5-6 - -
CSVEDPGEQFF TGCAGCGTTGAAGACCCCGGTGAGCAGTTCTTC TRBJ2-1 TRBV29-1 - -
CASSSLYPVAGANVLTF TGTGCCAGCAGTTCCCTATACCCCGTGGCTGGGGCCAACGTCCTGACTTTC TRBJ2-6 TRBV28 - -
CAWDTSGSTDTQYF TGTGCCTGGGATACTAGCGGAAGCACAGATACGCAGTATTTT TRBJ2-3 TRBV30 TRBD2 once
CASSSLGVTDTQYF TGTGCCAGCAGCTCTTTAGGGGTCACAGATACGCAGTATTTT TRBJ2-3 TRBV7-2 - -
CASSPPSDPDRGTQYF TGTGCCAGCAGTCCCCCGTCCGATCCGGACAGGGGGACCCAGTACTTC TRBJ2-5 TRBV28 TRBD1 -
CASRGDQYTDTQYF TGTGCCAGCAGGGGGGACCAATACACAGATACGCAGTATTTT TRBJ2-3 TRBV28 - -
CASSDPTRGTNNEQFF TGTGCCAGCAGCGATCCGACTAGAGGGACCAACAATGAGCAGTTCTTC TRBJ2-1 TRBV5-4 - -
CASSLQFWLGSNQPQHF TGTGCCAGTAGTCTCCAGTTTTGGTTGGGGAGCAATCAGCCCCAGCATTTT TRBJ1-5 TRBV19 - -
CASSITTGAYEQYF TGTGCCAGCAGCATAACGACAGGAGCCTACGAGCAGTACTTC TRBJ2-7 TRBV11-2 - -
CASSWGLAGTYEQYF TGTGCCAGCAGCTGGGGACTAGCGGGTACCTACGAGCAGTACTTC TRBJ2-7 TRBV5-8 TRBD2 -
CSARGGYEQYF TGCAGTGCTAGGGGCGGCTACGAGCAGTACTTC TRBJ2-7 TRBV20-1 - -
CASSLRPLGQETQYF TGCGCCAGCAGCTTGAGACCCTTGGGGCAAGAGACCCAGTACTTC TRBJ2-5 TRBV5-1 - -
CASSLDNGREAYNEQFF TGTGCCAGCAGCCTCGACAACGGCCGGGAGGCCTACAATGAGCAGTTCTTC TRBJ2-1 TRBV11-2 TRBD2 -
CASSYSTNGRAYEQYF TGTGCCAGCAGTTACTCGACAAACGGGAGGGCCTACGAGCAGTACTTC TRBJ2-7 TRBV6-5 TRBD2 -
CASSQENTPHEQFF TGTGCCAGCAGCCAAGAGAATACACCCCATGAGCAGTTCTTC TRBJ2-1 TRBV4-2 - -
CASSLSGDRSAYEQYF TGTGCCAGCAGTTTATCGGGGGACAGGTCAGCCTACGAGCAGTACTTC TRBJ2-7 TRBV27 TRBD1 -
CASRSGLVSYEQYF TGTGCCAGCAGATCGGGACTAGTTTCCTACGAGCAGTACTTC TRBJ2-7 TRBV27 TRBD2 -
CASSLRVSFGEQFF TGTGCCAGCAGTTTACGGGTGTCTTTTGGTGAGCAGTTCTTC TRBJ2-1 TRBV28 - -
CASSLRIVRTEAFF TGTGCCAGCAGTTTACGAATTGTTCGGACTGAAGCTTTCTTT TRBJ1-1 TRBV27 - -